The clone carrying this T cell receptor beta chain was seen many times. This record comes from a study of early T cells in non-severe SARS-CoV-2 infection. This CDR3 is built from 13 residues. V lost 0 bases, J lost 5 bases, and 8 bases lay in between. Per the germline V gene, CDR1 is SGHRS and CDR2 is YFSETQ. From the 5' RACE reads, TCRdb called clonotypes with MiXCR, one entry per CDR3 protein. The sample yields roughly 28,000 distinct CDR3 sequences, less than 4.5% seen once. The sequencing sample was made of whole blood. The origin of this receptor is an adult who was a healthcare worker with PCR-confirmed SARS-CoV-2 infection or an uninfected control (not recorded which). The rearrangement joins TRBV5-1 to TRBJ1-2; the D is unclear. The CDR3 here is CASSLGQIYGYTF. As DNA, the CDR3 is TGCGCCAGCAGCTTGGGCCAGATATATGGCTACACCTTC.